This T cell receptor (beta chain) is from a study of CD8 T cells in ankylosing spondylitis (dated by TCRdb to between 2016 and 2019). Turning to the overall study: The study set out to find disease-linked TCR variants by profiling T cell receptor beta repertoires in ankylosing spondylitis patients and healthy donors. Samples of peripheral blood were taken, and for ankylosing spondylitis patients, synovial fluid was collected as well. The full study cohort comprised 25 ankylosing spondylitis patients and about a hundred healthy donors. Broader findings and caveats from the paper: A TCR beta motif made up of about eight highly homologous amino acid variants appeared to be characteristic of blood from ankylosing spondylitis patients. The disease-linked clones were reported to be significantly enriched in matched synovial fluid samples from ankylosing spondylitis patients. Some TCR beta motif variants had previously been reported in synovial fluid and blood of reactive arthritis patients, which suggested common disease-initiation mechanisms. The disease-linked clones had a CD8+ phenotype and were found at relatively low frequencies in peripheral blood.

Counted from cysteine to phenylalanine, this CDR3 has 15 amino acids. Only the CDR3 part of the read is kept: 45 bases, read in frame from the first base. V and J are truncated by 1 base and 7 bases respectively, leaving an intervening sequence of 17 bases. For CDR1 and CDR2, the germline V gene lists MGHRA and YSYEKL. Of note for this clonotype: No antigen is known for it. No qualities accompany the bases; no much larger clone lies one base away.

TCRdb shows the sequencer as Illumina HiSeq 2500. Quantitative 5'-RACE with molecular barcodes was used to prepare TCR beta libraries. The study's processing was this. To identify disease-linked TCR variants, a new computational method was used, one built on a probabilistic model of VDJ rearrangement. The public reads were reanalyzed by TCRdb: fastp trimming at Q25, MiXCR alignment, in-frame beta chains only. Every CDR3 protein is listed once, alongside the most common genes and DNA of its rows. TCRdb assigned the V and J calls; the authors' analysis was not used. This sample has roughly 200,000 distinct CDR3 sequences in its table, and roughly 13% of those were observed once. 16% of the sample is held by the ten biggest clonotypes.

This clonotype was sampled from a male donor with ankylosing spondylitis or in good health (not recorded which). Source material: blood, either unsorted or a sorted T cell fraction (not recorded which). The V and J segments used are TRBV4-1 and TRBJ2-7; the D gene could be either TRBD1 or TRBD2, each agreeing at 7 bases. The CDR3 has the sequence CASSQVFQGEGEQYF. Here is the DNA: TGCGCCAGCAGCCAAGTCTTTCAGGGGGAGGGAGAGCAGTACTTC.